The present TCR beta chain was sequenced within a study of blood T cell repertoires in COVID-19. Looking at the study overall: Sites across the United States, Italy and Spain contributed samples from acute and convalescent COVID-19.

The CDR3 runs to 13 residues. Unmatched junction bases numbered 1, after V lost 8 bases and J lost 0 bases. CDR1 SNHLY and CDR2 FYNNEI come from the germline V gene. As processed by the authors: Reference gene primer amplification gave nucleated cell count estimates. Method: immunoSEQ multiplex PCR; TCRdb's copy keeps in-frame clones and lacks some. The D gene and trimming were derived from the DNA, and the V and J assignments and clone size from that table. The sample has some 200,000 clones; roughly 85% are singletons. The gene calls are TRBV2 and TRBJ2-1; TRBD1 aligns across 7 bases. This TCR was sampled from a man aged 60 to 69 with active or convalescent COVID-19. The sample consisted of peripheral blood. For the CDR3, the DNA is TGTGCCAGCCGGGACAGCTCCTACAATGAGCAGTTCTTC. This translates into CASRDSSYNEQFF. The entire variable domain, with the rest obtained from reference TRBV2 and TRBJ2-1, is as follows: EPEVTQTPSHQVTQMGQEVILRCVPISNHLYFYWYRQILGQKVEFLVSFYNNEISEKSEIFDDQFSVERPDGSNFTLKIRSTKLEDSAMYFCASRDSSYNEQFFGPGTRLTVL.